This TCR beta chain was identified in a study of shared clonotypes between healthy human individuals. Germline-derived CDR1 and CDR2 are ENHRY and SYGVKD. The V end lost 4 bases, the J end lost 0 bases, and 15 bases lay between the germline ends. The CDR3 is 16 amino acids. The method was immunoSEQ multiplex PCR; TCRdb's version includes in-frame clones alone and lacks a portion of them. The table has roughly 1 million clones, around 76% seen once. This clone was counted only a few times. Its antigen is not identified. Study outcomes and limitations: Non-shared clonotypes displayed generation probabilities falling below those of clonotypes present in all four donors.

J is TRBJ1-2 and V is TRBV10-3, with D possibly TRBD1 on 5 matching bases. The receptor's source is a man aged 18 to 30 in good health. The source material was memory CD4+ T cells sorted from blood. Subset meaning: CD45RA-negative fraction. CDR3 bases: TGTGCCATCAGTGCCCAAGACAGCGCAGCTAACTATGGCTACACCTTC. Protein: CAISAQDSAANYGYTF.